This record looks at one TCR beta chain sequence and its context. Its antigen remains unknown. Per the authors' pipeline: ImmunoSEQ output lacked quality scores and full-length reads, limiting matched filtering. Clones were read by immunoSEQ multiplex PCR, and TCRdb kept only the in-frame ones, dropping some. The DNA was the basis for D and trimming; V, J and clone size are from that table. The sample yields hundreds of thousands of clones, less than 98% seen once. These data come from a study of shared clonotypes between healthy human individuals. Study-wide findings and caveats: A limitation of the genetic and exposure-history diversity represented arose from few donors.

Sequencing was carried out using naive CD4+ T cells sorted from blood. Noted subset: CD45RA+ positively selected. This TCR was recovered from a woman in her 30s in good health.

The CDR3 loop is CASIWDRGVRLAKNIQYF. CDR3 nucleotides: TGTGCCAGCATCTGGGACAGGGGTGTTCGACTAGCCAAAAACATTCAGTACTTC. This chain joins TRBV25-1 and TRBJ2-4; 10 nucleotides match TRBD1. Germline V lookup: CDR1 MGHDK, CDR2 SYGVNS. The V and J ends lost 7 bases and 0 bases, in that order; junction bases with no gene match: 12. CDR3 length: 18 residues. Supplemented by reference TRBV25-1 and TRBJ2-4, the full variable domain reads EADIYQTPRYLVIGTGKKITLECSQTMGHDKMYWYQQDPGMELHLIHYSYGVNSTEKGDLSSESTVSRIRTEHFPLTLESARPSHTSQYLCASIWDRGVRLAKNIQYFGAGTRLSVL.